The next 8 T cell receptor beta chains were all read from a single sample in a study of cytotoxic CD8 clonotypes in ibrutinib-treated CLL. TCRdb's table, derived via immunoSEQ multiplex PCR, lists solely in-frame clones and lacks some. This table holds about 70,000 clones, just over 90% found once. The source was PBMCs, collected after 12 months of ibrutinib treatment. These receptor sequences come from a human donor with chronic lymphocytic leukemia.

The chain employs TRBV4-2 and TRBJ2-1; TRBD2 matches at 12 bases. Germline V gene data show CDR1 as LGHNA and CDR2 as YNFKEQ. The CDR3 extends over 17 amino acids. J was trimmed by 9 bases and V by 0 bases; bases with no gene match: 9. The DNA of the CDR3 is TGTGCCAGCAGCCAAGACGAGCCTAGCGGGAGGGCCAGTGAGCAGTTCTTC. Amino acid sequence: CASSQDEPSGRASEQFF.

The chain's CDR3 is CASSEGRLGGALGRNSYNEQFF. The CDR3 DNA is TGTGCCAGCAGTGAAGGGCGGTTAGGGGGAGCCCTCGGCCGAAACTCCTACAATGAGCAGTTCTTC. This chain uses TRBV6-1 with TRBJ2-1, with a weak D call TRBD1 (6 bases). Germline lookup yields CDR1 MNHNS and CDR2 SASEGT. V dropped 1 base and J dropped 0 bases, with 28 bases sitting between them. The CDR3 runs to 22 residues.

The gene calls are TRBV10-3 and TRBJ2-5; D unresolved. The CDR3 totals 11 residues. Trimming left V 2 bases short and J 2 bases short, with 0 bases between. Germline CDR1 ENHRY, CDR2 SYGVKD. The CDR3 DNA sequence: TGTGCCATCAGTGAGCAAGAGACCCAGTACTTC. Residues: CAISEQETQYF.

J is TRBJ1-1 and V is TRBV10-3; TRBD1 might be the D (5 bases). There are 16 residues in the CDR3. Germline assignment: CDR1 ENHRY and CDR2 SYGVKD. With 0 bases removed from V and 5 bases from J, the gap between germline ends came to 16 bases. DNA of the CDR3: TGTGCCATCAGTGAGTCGGTCGCGGGGGAGGGTACTGAAGCTTTCTTT. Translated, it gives CAISESVAGEGTEAFF.

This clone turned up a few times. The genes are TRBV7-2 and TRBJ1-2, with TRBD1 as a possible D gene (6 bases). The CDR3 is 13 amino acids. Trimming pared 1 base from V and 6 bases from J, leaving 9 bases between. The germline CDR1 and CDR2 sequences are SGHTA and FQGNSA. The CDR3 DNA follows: TGTGCCAGCAGCTTAGTCGCAGGGGATGGCTACACCTTC. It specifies CASSLVAGDGYTF.

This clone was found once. CDR3: CSVELGPNEQFF. CDR3 in DNA: TGCAGCGTTGAACTTGGGCCCAATGAGCAGTTCTTC. This chain joins TRBV29-1 and TRBJ2-1; D is uncertain. CDR3 length: 12 amino acids. Germline assignment: CDR1 SQVTM and CDR2 ANQGSEA. V gave up 2 bases and J gave up 6 bases, with 8 bases separating them.

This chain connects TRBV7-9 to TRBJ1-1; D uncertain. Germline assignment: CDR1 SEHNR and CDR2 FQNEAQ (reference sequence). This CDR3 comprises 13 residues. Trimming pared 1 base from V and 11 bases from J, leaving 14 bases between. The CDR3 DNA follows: TGTGCCAGCAGCTTAGACGGAGGAGATACGGCTTTCTTT. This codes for CASSLDGGDTAFF.

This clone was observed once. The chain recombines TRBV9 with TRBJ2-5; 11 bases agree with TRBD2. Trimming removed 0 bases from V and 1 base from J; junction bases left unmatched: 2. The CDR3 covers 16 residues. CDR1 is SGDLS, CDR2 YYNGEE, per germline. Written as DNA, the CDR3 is TGTGCCAGCAGCGTAGCGGGACTAGCGGTCCAAGAGACCCAGTACTTC. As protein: CASSVAGLAVQETQYF.